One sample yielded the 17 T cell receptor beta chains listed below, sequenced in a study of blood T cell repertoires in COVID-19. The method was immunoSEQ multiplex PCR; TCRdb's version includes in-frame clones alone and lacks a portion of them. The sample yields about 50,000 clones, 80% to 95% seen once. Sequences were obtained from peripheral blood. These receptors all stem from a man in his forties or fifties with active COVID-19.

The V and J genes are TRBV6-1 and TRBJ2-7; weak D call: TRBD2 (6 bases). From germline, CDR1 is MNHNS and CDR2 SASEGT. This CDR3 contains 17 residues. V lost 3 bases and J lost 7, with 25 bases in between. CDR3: CASSEGLWAGSLGEQYF. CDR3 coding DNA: TGTGCCAGCAGTGAGGGGCTGTGGGCGGGGTCCCTCGGGGAGCAGTACTTC.

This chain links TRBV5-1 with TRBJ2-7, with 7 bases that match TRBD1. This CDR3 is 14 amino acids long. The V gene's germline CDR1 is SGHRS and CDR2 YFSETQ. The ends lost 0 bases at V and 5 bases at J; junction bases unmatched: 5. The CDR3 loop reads CASSLVWDRDEQYF. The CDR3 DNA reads TGCGCCAGCAGCTTGGTGTGGGACAGAGACGAGCAGTACTTC.

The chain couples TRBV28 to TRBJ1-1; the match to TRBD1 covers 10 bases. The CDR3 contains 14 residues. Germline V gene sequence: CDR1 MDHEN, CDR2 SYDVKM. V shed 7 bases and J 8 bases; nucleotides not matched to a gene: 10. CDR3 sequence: CASTTRDRGFEAFF. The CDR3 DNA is TGTGCCAGCACCACGAGGGACAGGGGTTTCGAAGCTTTCTTT. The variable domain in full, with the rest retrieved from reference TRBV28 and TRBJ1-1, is DVKVTQSSRYLVKRTGEKVFLECVQDMDHENMFWYRQDPGLGLRLIYFSYDVKMKEKGDIPEGYSVSREKKERFSLILESASTNQTSMYLCASTTRDRGFEAFFGQGTRLTVV.

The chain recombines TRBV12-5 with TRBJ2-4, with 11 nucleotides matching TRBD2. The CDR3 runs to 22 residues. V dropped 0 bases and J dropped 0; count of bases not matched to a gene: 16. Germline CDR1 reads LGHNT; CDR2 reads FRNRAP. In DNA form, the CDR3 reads TGTGCTAGTGGTTTGGTATATGATGCGGGACTAGCGGAGGTAGGAGCCAAAAACATTCAGTACTTC. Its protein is CASGLVYDAGLAEVGAKNIQYF.

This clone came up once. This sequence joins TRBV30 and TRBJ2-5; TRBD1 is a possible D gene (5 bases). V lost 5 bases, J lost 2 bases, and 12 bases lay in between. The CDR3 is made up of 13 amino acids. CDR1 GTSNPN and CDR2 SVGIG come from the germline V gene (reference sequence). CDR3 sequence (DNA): TGTGCCTGGGAGAGACAGTGGCAAGAGACCCAGTACTTC. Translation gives CAWERQWQETQYF.

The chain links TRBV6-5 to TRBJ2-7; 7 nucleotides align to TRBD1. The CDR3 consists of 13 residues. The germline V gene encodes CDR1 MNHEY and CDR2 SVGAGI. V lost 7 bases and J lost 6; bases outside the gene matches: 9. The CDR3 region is CASTKTGSGEQYF. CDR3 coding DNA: TGTGCCAGCACCAAGACAGGGTCCGGCGAGCAGTACTTC.

DNA of the CDR3: TGTGCCAGCAGCTCCCTAGCGGGGGGATCTTACGAGACCCAGTACTTC. Translation gives CASSSLAGGSYETQYF. The chain has TRBV11-2 and TRBJ2-5; 11 bases align to TRBD2. This CDR3 contains 16 residues. Germline CDR1 and CDR2: SGHAT and FQNNGV. The V gene end was trimmed by 4 bases and the J gene end by 5 bases; junction bases not matched to a gene: 9.

The CDR3 coding sequence is TGTGCCAGCAGCTCGACTAGCGGACCCTACAATGAGCAGTTCTTC. Amino acid sequence: CASSSTSGPYNEQFF. The J gene is TRBJ2-1, the V gene TRBV3-1 (or the pseudogene TRBV3-2); 9 nucleotides align to TRBD2. Trimming at V came to 5 bases and at J to 2 bases, leaving 4 bases not matched to a gene. Germline loops: CDR1 LGHDT, CDR2 YNNKEL (reference sequence). CDR3 size: 15 residues.

The CDR3 nucleotides are TGTGCCAGAAGCCCCGACAGTTCCAACTCTGGAAACACCATATATTTT. This encodes CARSPDSSNSGNTIYF. The gene calls are TRBV5-3 and TRBJ1-3, with a weak D call TRBD1 (5 bases). TRBV5-3 is sorted into the ORF group, with uncertain function. The V end lost 4 bases, the J end lost 0 bases, and 14 bases lay between the germline ends. CDR3 length: 16 amino acids.

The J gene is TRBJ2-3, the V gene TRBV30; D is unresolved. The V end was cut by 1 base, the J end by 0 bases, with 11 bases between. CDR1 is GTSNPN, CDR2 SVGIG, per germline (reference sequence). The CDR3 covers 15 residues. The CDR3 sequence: CAWSDSGRSTDTQYF. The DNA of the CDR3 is TGTGCCTGGAGTGATAGTGGTCGTAGCACAGATACGCAGTATTTT. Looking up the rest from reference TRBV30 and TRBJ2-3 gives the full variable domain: SQTIHQWPATLVQPVGSPLSLECTVEGTSNPNLYWYRQAAGRGLQLLFYSVGIGQISSEVPQNLSASRPQDRQFILSSKKLLLSDSGFYLCAWSDSGRSTDTQYFGPGTRLTVL.

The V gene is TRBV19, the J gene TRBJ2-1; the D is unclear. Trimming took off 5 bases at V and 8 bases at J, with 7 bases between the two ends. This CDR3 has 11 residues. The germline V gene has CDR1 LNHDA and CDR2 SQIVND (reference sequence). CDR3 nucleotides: TGTGCCAGTAGTTCCAATTATGAGCAGTTCTTC. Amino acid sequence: CASSSNYEQFF.

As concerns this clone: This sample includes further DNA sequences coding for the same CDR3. CDR3 in amino acids: CASSFADTQYF. The CDR3 DNA reads as TGTGCCAGCAGCTTCGCAGATACGCAGTATTTT. This chain links TRBV7-2 with TRBJ2-3, with unresolved D. The CDR3 runs 11 residues. Looked up from germline, CDR1 is SGHTA and CDR2 is FQGNSA. V was shortened by 3 bases and J by 4 bases, with 2 bases between the two germline ends.

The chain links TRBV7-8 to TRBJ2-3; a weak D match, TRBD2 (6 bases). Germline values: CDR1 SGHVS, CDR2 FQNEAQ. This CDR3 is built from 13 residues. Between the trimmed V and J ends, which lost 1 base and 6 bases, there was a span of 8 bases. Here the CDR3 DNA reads TGTGCCAGCAGCTTAGACACTAGCGATACGCAGTATTTT. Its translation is CASSLDTSDTQYF.

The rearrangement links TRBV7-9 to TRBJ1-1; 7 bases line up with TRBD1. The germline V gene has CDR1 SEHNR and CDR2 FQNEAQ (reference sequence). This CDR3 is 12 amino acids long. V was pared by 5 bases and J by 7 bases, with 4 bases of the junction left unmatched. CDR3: CASSPGTDEAFF. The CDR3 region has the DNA TGTGCCAGCAGCCCTGGGACAGATGAAGCTTTCTTT.

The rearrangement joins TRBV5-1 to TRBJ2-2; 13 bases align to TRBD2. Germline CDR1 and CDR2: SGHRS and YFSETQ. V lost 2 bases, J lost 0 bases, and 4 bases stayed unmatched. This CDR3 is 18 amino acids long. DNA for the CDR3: TGCGCCAGCAGCTTACTAGCGGGGGGGCCCTCGAACACCGGGGAGCTGTTTTTT. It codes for CASSLLAGGPSNTGELFF.

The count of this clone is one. This chain's CDR3 is CAWSGTGLREQYF. CDR3 coding DNA: TGTGCCTGGAGTGGTACAGGCCTGAGGGAGCAGTACTTC. The V call is TRBV30, the J call TRBJ2-7; possibly TRBD1 for D (5 bases). With 1 base removed from V and 7 bases from J, the gap between germline ends came to 14 bases. CDR1 is GTSNPN, CDR2 SVGIG, per germline (reference sequence). This CDR3 is 13 amino acids long. The whole variable domain, remainder taken from reference TRBV30 and TRBJ2-7, is SQTIHQWPATLVQPVGSPLSLECTVEGTSNPNLYWYRQAAGRGLQLLFYSVGIGQISSEVPQNLSASRPQDRQFILSSKKLLLSDSGFYLCAWSGTGLREQYFGPGTRLTVT.

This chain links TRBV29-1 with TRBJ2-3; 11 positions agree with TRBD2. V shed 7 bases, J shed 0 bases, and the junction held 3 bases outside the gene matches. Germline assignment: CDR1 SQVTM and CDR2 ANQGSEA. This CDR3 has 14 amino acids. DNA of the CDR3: TGCAGCGCCACTAGCGGGGGCAGCACAGATACGCAGTATTTT. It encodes CSATSGGSTDTQYF.